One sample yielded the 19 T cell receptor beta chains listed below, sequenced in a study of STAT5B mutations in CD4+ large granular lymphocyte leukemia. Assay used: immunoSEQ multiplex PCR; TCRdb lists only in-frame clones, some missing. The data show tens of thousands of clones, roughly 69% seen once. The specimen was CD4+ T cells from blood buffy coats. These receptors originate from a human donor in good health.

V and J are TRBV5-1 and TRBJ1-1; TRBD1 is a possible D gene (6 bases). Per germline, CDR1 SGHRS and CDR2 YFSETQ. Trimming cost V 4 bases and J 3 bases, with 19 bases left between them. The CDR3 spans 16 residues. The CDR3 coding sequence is TGCGCCAGCAGCATGGATCGCAGGGGCGCGGACACTGAAGCTTTCTTT. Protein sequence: CASSMDRRGADTEAFF.

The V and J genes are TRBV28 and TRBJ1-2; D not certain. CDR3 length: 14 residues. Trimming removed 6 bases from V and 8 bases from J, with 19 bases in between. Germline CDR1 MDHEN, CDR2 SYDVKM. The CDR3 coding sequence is TGTGCCAGCAGAATCTCGACTCCCGGAGGCGGCTACACCTTC. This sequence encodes CASRISTPGGGYTF.

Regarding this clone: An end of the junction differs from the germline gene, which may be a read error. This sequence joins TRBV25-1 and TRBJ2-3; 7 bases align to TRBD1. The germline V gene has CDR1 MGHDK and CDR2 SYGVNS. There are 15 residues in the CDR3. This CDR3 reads CASSKRTGSTGTQYF. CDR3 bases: TGTGCCAGCAGTAAAAGGACAGGTAGCACAGGTACGCAGTATTTT.

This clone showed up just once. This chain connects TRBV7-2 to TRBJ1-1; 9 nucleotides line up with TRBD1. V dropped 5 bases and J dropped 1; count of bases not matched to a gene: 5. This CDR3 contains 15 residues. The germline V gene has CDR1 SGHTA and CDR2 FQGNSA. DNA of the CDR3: TGTGCCAGCAGCCGGACGGGACAGGGGAACACTGAAGCTTTCTTT. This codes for CASSRTGQGNTEAFF.

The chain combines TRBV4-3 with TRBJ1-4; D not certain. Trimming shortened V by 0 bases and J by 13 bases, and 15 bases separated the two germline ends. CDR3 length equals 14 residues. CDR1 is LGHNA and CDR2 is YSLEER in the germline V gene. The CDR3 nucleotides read TGCGCCAGCAGCCAAGAGGGAGCCCGGGCTACACTGTTTTTT. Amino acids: CASSQEGARATLFF.

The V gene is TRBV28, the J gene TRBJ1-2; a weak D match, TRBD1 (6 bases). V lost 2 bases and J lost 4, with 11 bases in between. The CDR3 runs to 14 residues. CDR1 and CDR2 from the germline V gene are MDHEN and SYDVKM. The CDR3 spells CASSLGGALYGYTF. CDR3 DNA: TGTGCCAGCAGTTTAGGGGGGGCGCTCTATGGCTACACCTTC.

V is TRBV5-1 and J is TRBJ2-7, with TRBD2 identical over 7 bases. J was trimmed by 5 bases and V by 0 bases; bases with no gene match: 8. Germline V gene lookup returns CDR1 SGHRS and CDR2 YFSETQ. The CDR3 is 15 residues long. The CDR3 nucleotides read TGCGCCAGCAGCTTGGAGGTGGGAGGGTTCGACGAGCAGTACTTC. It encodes CASSLEVGGFDEQYF.

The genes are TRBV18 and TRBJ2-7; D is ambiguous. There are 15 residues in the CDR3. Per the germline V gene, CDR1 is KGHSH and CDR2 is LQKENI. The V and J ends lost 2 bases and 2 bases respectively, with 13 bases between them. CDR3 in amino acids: CASSPSYGPAYEQYF. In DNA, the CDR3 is TGTGCCAGCTCACCATCGTACGGGCCGGCCTACGAGCAGTACTTC.

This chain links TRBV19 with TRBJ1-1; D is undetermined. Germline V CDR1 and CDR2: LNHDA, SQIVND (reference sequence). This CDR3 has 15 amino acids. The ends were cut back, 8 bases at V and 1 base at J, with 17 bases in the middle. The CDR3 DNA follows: TGTGCCAGTCTCGTGGGCAATCACCCGAACACTGAAGCTTTCTTT. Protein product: CASLVGNHPNTEAFF.

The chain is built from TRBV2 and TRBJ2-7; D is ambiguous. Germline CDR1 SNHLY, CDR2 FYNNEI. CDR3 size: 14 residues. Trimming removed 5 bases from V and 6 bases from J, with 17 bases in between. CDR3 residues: CASSLISSSPEQYF. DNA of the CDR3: TGTGCCAGCAGTCTAATCTCTAGTTCCCCCGAGCAGTACTTC.

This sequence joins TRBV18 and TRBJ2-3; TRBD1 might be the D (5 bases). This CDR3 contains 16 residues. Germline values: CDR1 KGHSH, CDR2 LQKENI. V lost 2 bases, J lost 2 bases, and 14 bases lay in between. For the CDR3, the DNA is TGTGCCAGCTCACCAGCGACAGAGAAAAACACAGATACGCAGTATTTT. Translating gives CASSPATEKNTDTQYF.

Here the CDR3 DNA reads TGCGCCACCCGGGACCTGCGGGATGAAAAACTGTTTTTT. This codes for CATRDLRDEKLFF. The J gene is TRBJ1-4, the V gene TRBV5-1, with D maybe TRBD1 (5 bases). CDR1 and CDR2 from the germline V gene are SGHRS and YFSETQ. This CDR3 comprises 13 residues. V shed 9 bases and J shed 6 bases, with 15 bases lying between them. Full variable domain (missing parts from reference TRBV5-1 and TRBJ1-4): KAGVTQTPRYLIKTRGQQVTLSCSPISGHRSVSWYQQTPGQGLQFLFEYFSETQRNKGNFPGRFSGRQFSNSRSEMNVSTLELGDSALYLCATRDLRDEKLFFGSGTQLSVL.

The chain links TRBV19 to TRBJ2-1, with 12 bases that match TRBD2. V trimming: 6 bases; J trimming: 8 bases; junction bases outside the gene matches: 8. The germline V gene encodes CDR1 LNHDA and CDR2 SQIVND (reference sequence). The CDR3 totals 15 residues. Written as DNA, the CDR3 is TGTGCCAGTAGCACGACTAGCGGGGGAGGGCATGAGCAGTTCTTC. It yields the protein CASSTTSGGGHEQFF.

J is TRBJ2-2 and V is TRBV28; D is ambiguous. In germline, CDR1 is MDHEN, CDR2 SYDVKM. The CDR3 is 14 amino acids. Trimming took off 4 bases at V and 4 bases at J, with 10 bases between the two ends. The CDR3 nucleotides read TGTGCCAGCAGTTCCCGTATCAGCACCGGGGAGCTGTTTTTT. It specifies CASSSRISTGELFF.

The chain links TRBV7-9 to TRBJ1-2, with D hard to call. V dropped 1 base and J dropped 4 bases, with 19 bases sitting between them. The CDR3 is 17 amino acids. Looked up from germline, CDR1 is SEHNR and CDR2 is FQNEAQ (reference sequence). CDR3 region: CASSLGPPRNVGYGYTF. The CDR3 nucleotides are TGTGCCAGCAGCTTAGGACCCCCCCGTAACGTTGGCTATGGCTACACCTTC.

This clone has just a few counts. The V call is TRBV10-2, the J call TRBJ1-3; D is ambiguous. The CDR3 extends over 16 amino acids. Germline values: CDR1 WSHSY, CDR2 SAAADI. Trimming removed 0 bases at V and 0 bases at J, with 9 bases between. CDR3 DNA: TGCGCCAGCAGTGAGTCGCCAGGTTCCTCTGGAAACACCATATATTTT. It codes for CASSESPGSSGNTIYF.

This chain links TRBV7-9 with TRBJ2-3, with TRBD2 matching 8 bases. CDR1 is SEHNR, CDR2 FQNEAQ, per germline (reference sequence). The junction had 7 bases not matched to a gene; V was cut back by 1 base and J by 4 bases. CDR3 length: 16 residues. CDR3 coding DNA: TGTGCCAGCAGCTTAGGACTAGCGCCATTCGCAGATACGCAGTATTTT. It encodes CASSLGLAPFADTQYF.

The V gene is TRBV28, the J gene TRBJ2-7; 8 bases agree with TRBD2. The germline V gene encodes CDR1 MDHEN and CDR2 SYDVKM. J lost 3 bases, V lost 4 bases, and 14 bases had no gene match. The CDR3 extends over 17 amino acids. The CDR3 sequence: CASSYIVLAAEVYEQYF. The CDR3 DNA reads TGTGCCAGCAGTTACATCGTACTAGCGGCAGAGGTCTACGAGCAGTACTTC. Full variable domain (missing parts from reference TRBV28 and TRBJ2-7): DVKVTQSSRYLVKRTGEKVFLECVQDMDHENMFWYRQDPGLGLRLIYFSYDVKMKEKGDIPEGYSVSREKKERFSLILESASTNQTSMYLCASSYIVLAAEVYEQYFGPGTRLTVT.

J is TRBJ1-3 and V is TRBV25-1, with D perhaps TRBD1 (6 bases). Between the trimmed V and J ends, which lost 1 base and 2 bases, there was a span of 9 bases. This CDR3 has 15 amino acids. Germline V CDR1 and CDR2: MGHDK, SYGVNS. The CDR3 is CASSEFRGTGNTIYF. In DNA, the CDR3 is TGTGCCAGCAGTGAATTCAGGGGAACTGGAAACACCATATATTTT.